What follows are 13 T cell receptor beta chains derived from one specimen sequenced in a study of regulatory T cells in long-lasting Graves disease. HTBI primers from iRepertoire and Arm-PCR of CDR3 regions yielded the TCR beta libraries. TCRdb independently ran MiXCR on the multiplex PCR reads; one entry per CDR3 protein. The sample records 400,000 to 500,000 distinct CDR3 sequences, roughly 21% being singletons. Time point of the sample: persistent/refractory GD, antithyroid drugs over 5 years with positive TRAb. The authors made the TCR library using RNA they extracted from PBMCs. This material consisted of peripheral blood mononuclear cells (PBMCs), taken when the disease was refractory, from a patient treated with antithyroid drugs. The receptors originated from a female donor with Graves disease.

This clonotype came up a few times. V usage is TRBV19 and J usage is TRBJ2-2; D call uncertain. The germline V and J ends were trimmed by 0 bases and 5 bases, with 10 bases remaining between them. CDR1 and CDR2 (germline): LNHDA, SQIVND (reference sequence). This CDR3 is built from 15 residues. The CDR3 nucleotides read TGTGCCAGTAGTATAGATGGCAGGTTTACCGGGGAGCTGTTTTTT. Protein: CASSIDGRFTGELFF.

The genes are TRBV29-1 and TRBJ1-4, with 9 bases identical to TRBD1. V was clipped by 4 bases and J by 8 bases; unmatched bases: 5. The CDR3 is 13 amino acids. Germline CDR1 SQVTM, CDR2 ANQGSEA. CDR3 residues: CSVVRTGVEKLFF. The CDR3 DNA follows: TGCAGCGTTGTTCGGACAGGGGTCGAAAAACTGTTTTTT.

Points on this clonotype: Sequence at one end of the junction differs from germline and may be a read error. The gene calls are TRBV5-5 and TRBJ2-4; D may be TRBD1 or TRBD2 (5 bases each). The CDR3 is 13 residues long. CDR1 is SGHKS, CDR2 YYEKEE, per germline (reference sequence). The CDR3 coding sequence is TGTGCCAGCAGATTGGGACGAAAAAACATTCAGTACTTC. This sequence encodes CASRLGRKNIQYF.

The chain joins TRBV2 to TRBJ1-1; TRBD1 matches 8 bases. The junction had 9 bases not matched to a gene; V was cut back by 6 bases and J by 6 bases. Germline CDR1 SNHLY, CDR2 FYNNEI. The CDR3 consists of 14 residues. This chain's CDR3 is CASRSTGVNAEAFF. In DNA, the CDR3 is TGTGCCAGCAGGTCGACAGGGGTAAACGCTGAAGCTTTCTTT.

This clonotype was seen more than once but under ten times. The chain links TRBV11-3 to TRBJ1-5; no clear D. The CDR3 runs to 17 residues. Germline V lookup: CDR1 SGHNT, CDR2 YENEEA. Trimming pared 0 bases from V and 5 bases from J, leaving 17 bases between. CDR3 DNA sequence: TGTGCCAGCAGCTTAGAAACTGAGGAGGGTCTTGATCAGCCCCAGCATTTT. Protein: CASSLETEEGLDQPQHF.

This clonotype was seen many times. The chain uses TRBV28 and TRBJ1-5, with TRBD1 matching over 10 bases. The V gene end was trimmed by 5 bases and the J gene end by 6 bases; junction bases not matched to a gene: 10. CDR3 length: 16 residues. Germline V gene sequence: CDR1 MDHEN, CDR2 SYDVKM. CDR3 in amino acids: CASSLATGGAGQPQHF. The CDR3 coding sequence is TGTGCCAGCAGTCTCGCGACAGGGGGCGCGGGTCAGCCCCAGCATTTT.

This clonotype was counted many times. This chain connects TRBV6-1 to TRBJ2-7; 11 nucleotides line up with TRBD2. The CDR3 contains 15 residues. Germline-derived CDR1 and CDR2 are MNHNS and SASEGT. Trimming cost V 1 base and J 1 base; bases outside gene matches: 0. CDR3 sequence (DNA): TGTGCCAGCAGTGAAGGACTAGCGGGATCCTACGAGCAGTACTTC. It specifies CASSEGLAGSYEQYF.

CDR3 sequence reads: CATRATGNTGELFF. The CDR3 nucleotides read TGTGCCACCAGAGCAACAGGGAACACCGGGGAGCTGTTTTTT. V usage is TRBV24-1 and J usage is TRBJ2-2; TRBD1 is a possible D gene (5 bases). Germline values: CDR1 KGHDR, CDR2 SFDVKD. CDR3 length: 14 amino acids. V was clipped by 7 bases and J by 1 base, with 9 bases between them.

This clonotype showed up many times. The rearrangement joins TRBV2 to TRBJ1-5; D is uncertain. The CDR3 runs 14 residues. V dropped 4 bases and J dropped 2 bases, with 9 bases sitting between them. Germline CDR1 and CDR2: SNHLY and FYNNEI. The CDR3 spells CASSGRTGNQPQHF. The CDR3 region has the DNA TGTGCCAGCAGTGGAAGGACGGGCAATCAGCCCCAGCATTTT.

This clonotype was seen repeatedly, ten times or more. The chain employs TRBV7-8 and TRBJ2-7; D is possibly TRBD1 or TRBD2 (5 bases each). V lost 3 bases, J lost 4 bases, and 16 bases lay in between. Germline assignment: CDR1 SGHVS and CDR2 FQNEAQ. The CDR3 is 15 amino acids. Written as DNA, the CDR3 is TGTGCCAGCAGCTTCCAACGGGGACCGGCGTACGAGCAGTACTTC. Translated, it gives CASSFQRGPAYEQYF.

V gene TRBV14 combines with J gene TRBJ2-7, with no clear D. Trimming took off 5 bases at V and 5 bases at J, with 13 bases between the two ends. CDR3 length: 13 amino acids. Germline-derived CDR1 and CDR2 are SGHDN and FVKESK. CDR3 bases: TGTGCCAGCAGCTTAACGATTGATAACGAGCAGTACTTC. This encodes CASSLTIDNEQYF.

This clonotype was found many times. The chain recombines TRBV6-1 with TRBJ1-2; possible D gene TRBD1, 5 bases. The CDR3 length is 17 residues. The V end lost 2 bases, the J end lost 4 bases, and 20 bases lay between the germline ends. The germline gives CDR1 MNHNS, CDR2 SASEGT. The chain's CDR3 is CASSELVGGVKGYGYTF. The DNA for the CDR3 is TGTGCCAGCAGTGAATTGGTCGGAGGGGTTAAAGGCTATGGCTACACCTTC.

This chain connects TRBV7-8 to TRBJ2-7; tentative D call: TRBD1 (5 bases). V was shortened by 1 base and J by 7 bases, with 11 bases between the two germline ends. CDR3 length: 13 amino acids. Germline values: CDR1 SGHVS, CDR2 FQNEAQ. Written as DNA, the CDR3 is TGTGCCAGCAGCTTAGAAGGGGCCGGGGAGCAGTACTTC. It encodes CASSLEGAGEQYF. The complete variable domain, with remaining parts taken from reference TRBV7-8 and TRBJ2-7, reads GAGVSQSPRYKVAKRGQDVALRCDPISGHVSLFWYQQALGQGPEFLTYFQNEAQLDKSGLPSDRFFAERPEGSVSTLKIQRTQQEDSAVYLCASSLEGAGEQYFGPGTRLTVT.